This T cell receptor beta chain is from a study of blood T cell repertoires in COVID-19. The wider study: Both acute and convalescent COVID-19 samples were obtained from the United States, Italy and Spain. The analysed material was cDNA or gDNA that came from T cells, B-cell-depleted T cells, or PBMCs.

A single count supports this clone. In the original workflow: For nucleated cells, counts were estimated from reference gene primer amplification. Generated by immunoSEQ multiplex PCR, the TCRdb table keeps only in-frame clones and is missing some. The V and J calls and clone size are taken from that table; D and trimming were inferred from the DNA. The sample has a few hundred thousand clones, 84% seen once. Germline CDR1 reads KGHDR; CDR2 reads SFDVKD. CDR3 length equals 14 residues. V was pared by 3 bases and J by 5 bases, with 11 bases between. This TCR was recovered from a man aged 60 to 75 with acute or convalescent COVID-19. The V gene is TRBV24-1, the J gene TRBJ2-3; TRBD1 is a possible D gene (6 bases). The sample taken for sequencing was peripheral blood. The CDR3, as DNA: TGTGCCACCAGTGATCCTGGACAGAGAGATACGCAGTATTTT. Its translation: CATSDPGQRDTQYF.